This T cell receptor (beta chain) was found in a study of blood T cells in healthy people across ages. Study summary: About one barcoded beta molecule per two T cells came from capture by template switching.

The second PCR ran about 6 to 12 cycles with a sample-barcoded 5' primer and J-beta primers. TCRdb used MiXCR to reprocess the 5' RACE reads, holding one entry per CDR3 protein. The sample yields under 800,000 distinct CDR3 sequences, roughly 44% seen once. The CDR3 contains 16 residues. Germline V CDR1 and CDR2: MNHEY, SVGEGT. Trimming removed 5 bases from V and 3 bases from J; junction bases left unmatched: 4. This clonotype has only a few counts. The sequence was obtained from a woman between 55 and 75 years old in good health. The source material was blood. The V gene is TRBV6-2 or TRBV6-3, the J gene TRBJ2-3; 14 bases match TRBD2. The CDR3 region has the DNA TGTGCCAGCAGTGACGGGACTAGCGGGAGTACAGATACGCAGTATTTT. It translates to CASSDGTSGSTDTQYF.